One and the same sample provided the 2 T cell receptor beta chains below, sequenced in a study of somatic mutations in cytotoxic T cells in rheumatoid arthritis. The assay was immunoSEQ multiplex PCR, and TCRdb's table has in-frame clones only and misses some. The table has about 23,000 clones, approximately 84% seen once. The sample taken for sequencing was CD8+ T cells sorted from blood. These receptors were collected from an adult with rheumatoid arthritis.

The rearrangement links TRBV14 to TRBJ2-5; D is unresolved. This CDR3 is built from 14 residues. Trimming left V 0 bases short and J 5 bases short, with 10 bases between. The V gene's germline CDR1 is SGHDN and CDR2 FVKESK. As DNA, the CDR3 is TGTGCCAGCAGCCAAGACCACTTCTTGGAGACCCAGTACTTC. Translation gives CASSQDHFLETQYF. The full variable domain, completed using reference TRBV14 and TRBJ2-5, is EAGVTQFPSHSVIEKGQTVTLRCDPISGHDNLYWYRRVMGKEIKFLLHFVKESKQDESGMPNNRFLAERTGGTYSTLKVQPAELEDSGVYFCASSQDHFLETQYFGPGTRLLVL.

The chain recombines TRBV9 with TRBJ2-4, with 8 bases fitting TRBD1. This CDR3 spans 16 amino acids. Losses at the gene ends were 6 bases for V and 5 bases for J; bases not matched to a gene: 13. Germline V lookup: CDR1 SGDLS, CDR2 YYNGEE. The CDR3 region is CASTQGQGGFQNIQYF. CDR3 DNA: TGTGCCAGCACCCAAGGACAGGGTGGTTTCCAAAACATTCAGTACTTC.